These T cell receptor beta chains were read from a single sample in a study of T cells after yellow fever vaccination. MiXCR was run by TCRdb on the 5' RACE reads, yielding one entry per CDR3 protein. The sample shows 300,000 to 400,000 distinct CDR3 sequences, approximately 4% of them seen only once. The sequencing here drew on PBMCs, taken 5 days after the yellow fever booster vaccination. These receptors were taken from a man younger than 35 who received the YFV17D yellow fever vaccine. Each CDR3 is given with its conserved first and last residue. D genes are given only for firm matches. Only some rows state a clone size, as once, few, many or a class for expanded clones.

D gene	clone size	V gene	J gene	CDR3 protein
NA	few	TRBV4-1	TRBJ1-4	CASSQVKGPNPFEKLFF
TRBD1	many	TRBV7-2	TRBJ1-2	CASSPGQIYGYTF
NA	few	TRBV5-5	TRBJ2-3	CASSLAPGTSTDTQYF
NA	many	TRBV4-3	TRBJ2-3	CASSQEDRRESDTQYF
NA	NA	TRBV29-1	TRBJ2-3	CSVEGTIGSTDTQYF
NA	NA	TRBV4-2	TRBJ2-3	CASSQDWAGSTDTQYF
NA	NA	TRBV20-1	TRBJ2-2	CSARGLLNTGELFF
NA	NA	TRBV12-3/TRBV12-4	TRBJ1-5	CASSPGVAQPQHF
NA	few	TRBV7-9	TRBJ2-6	CASSLVGLGAGANVLTF
NA	many	TRBV5-5	TRBJ1-1	CASSFRAKNTEAFF
NA	few	TRBV7-8	TRBJ1-3	CASSLESMQETGNTIYF
NA	NA	TRBV5-4	TRBJ2-3	CASSFLEDTQYF
NA	NA	TRBV10-3	TRBJ1-2	CAISAGDGNYGYTF
TRBD1	NA	TRBV30	TRBJ1-1	CAWSRGPLAEAFF
NA	many	TRBV5-1	TRBJ2-6	CASSLVASGANVLTF
NA	NA	TRBV7-2	TRBJ2-1	CASSLARAFNEQFF
TRBD2	many	TRBV7-2	TRBJ2-3	CASSLRRGRVDTQYF
NA	NA	TRBV7-6	TRBJ2-1	CASSSGAGNEQFF
TRBD2	NA	TRBV5-1	TRBJ2-1	CDSSLVGRGDEQFF
TRBD1	many	TRBV6-5	TRBJ1-4	CASSPGDRDNEKLFF
NA	few	TRBV7-9	TRBJ1-3	CASSLSHSGNTIYF
NA	few	TRBV5-1	TRBJ2-5	CASSLAVRGEETQYF
NA	NA	TRBV4-2	TRBJ2-6	CASSHLYTQGSGANVLTF
NA	many	TRBV3-1	TRBJ2-1	CASSQENFGGDYNEQFF
NA	many	TRBV5-1	TRBJ1-1	CASSFGGPNTEAFF
TRBD2	many	TRBV2	TRBJ2-7	CASSGLAYEQYF
NA	many	TRBV5-1	TRBJ2-7	CASSPQWSTYEQYF
TRBD1	NA	TRBV6-1	TRBJ1-4	CASSPGTGRMFF
TRBD1	NA	TRBV20-1	TRBJ1-5	CSAADRGGQPQHF
TRBD1	NA	TRBV5-1	TRBJ2-1	CASRVARGNEQFF
NA	many	TRBV29-1	TRBJ1-1	CSVEPQGGGTEAFF